The T cell receptor beta chain under discussion was sequenced for a study of blood T cell repertoires in COVID-19. Study-level background: Specimens from acute and convalescent COVID-19 originated in the United States, Italy and Spain.

TCRdb's table, derived via immunoSEQ multiplex PCR, lists solely in-frame clones and lacks some. Of about 190,000 clones in the sample, around nine tenths were seen once. Material: peripheral blood. This receptor was obtained from a man aged 25 to 45 with acute or convalescent COVID-19.

For the CDR3, the DNA is TGTGCCAGCAGCGTAGGCCCCCAGGGGGCGGAGACCCAGTACTTC. Translated: CASSVGPQGAETQYF. This chain links TRBV9 with TRBJ2-5; TRBD1 matches 8 bases. V trimming: 0 bases; J trimming: 5 bases; junction bases outside the gene matches: 6. The CDR3 loop spans 15 amino acids. The germline V gene encodes CDR1 SGDLS and CDR2 YYNGEE. Looking up the rest from reference TRBV9 and TRBJ2-5 gives the full variable domain: DSGVTQTPKHLITATGQRVTLRCSPRSGDLSVYWYQQSLDQGLQFLIQYYNGEERAKGNILERFSAQQFPDLHSELNLSSLELGDSALYFCASSVGPQGAETQYFGPGTRLLVL.